This record looks at one T cell receptor beta chain sequence and its context. The data were produced by immunoSEQ multiplex PCR, yet TCRdb's version contains in-frame clones alone and is incomplete. The sample includes tens of thousands of clones, 80% to 90% of them seen just once. The sample originates from a study of blood T cell repertoires in COVID-19. Study details: Samples of COVID-19 (acute and convalescent) were obtained from the United States, Italy and Spain. From T cells, B-cell-depleted T cells, or PBMCs came the material, which was cDNA or gDNA.

Germline V gene sequence: CDR1 SNHLY, CDR2 FYNNEI. The trim removed 4 bases at V and 11 bases at J, leaving 4 bases unmatched. The CDR3 sequence is 12 residues long. The gene calls are TRBV2 and TRBJ2-1; 8 bases map to TRBD1. The sequence came from a human donor in a cohort sampled during active COVID-19. The sequenced material came from peripheral blood. The CDR3 spells CASSGTGGQQFF. The CDR3 DNA follows: TGTGCCAGCAGTGGCACAGGGGGTCAGCAGTTCTTC.